The 15 T cell receptor beta chains in this list originate from one sample, sequenced in a study of CD8 T cells in Susac syndrome. With random hexamers, reverse transcription was performed on about 0.5 to 1 ug of RNA. MiXCR, applied by TCRdb to the immunoSEQ multiplex PCR reads, yields one record per CDR3 protein. The repertoire includes approximately 190,000 distinct CDR3 sequences, roughly 95% of them detected once, and roughly 0.094% sits in the top ten. The specimen was CD4+ T cells from PBMCs. These receptor sequences come from a human donor with multiple sclerosis.

This clonotype has a handful of counts. The J gene is TRBJ2-5, the V gene TRBV12-3 or TRBV12-4; D perhaps matches TRBD1 (7 bases). The CDR3 runs to 14 residues. Trimming cost V 5 bases and J 1 base, with 11 bases left between them. DNA of the CDR3: TGTGCCAGCAGTCTCAGGGGGGCCCAAGAGACCCAGTACTTC. This gives the protein CASSLRGAQETQYF.

This sequence joins TRBV4-1 and TRBJ2-3, with D unresolved. The V end lost 1 base, the J end lost 3 bases, and 8 bases lay between the germline ends. Germline assignment: CDR1 MGHRA and CDR2 YSYEKL. The CDR3 is 14 residues long. CDR3 amino acids: CASSQAAVTDTQYF. Written as DNA, the CDR3 is TGCGCCAGCAGCCAAGCCGCCGTAACAGATACGCAGTATTTT.

V gene TRBV24-1 combines with J gene TRBJ1-5, with 11 bases lining up with TRBD1. The CDR3 sequence is 15 residues long. Looked up from germline, CDR1 is KGHDR and CDR2 is SFDVKD. Trimming cost V 5 bases and J 3 bases; bases outside gene matches: 2. The CDR3 sequence: CATSAGQGVNQPQHF. The CDR3 nucleotides read TGTGCCACCAGTGCGGGACAGGGGGTCAATCAGCCCCAGCATTTT.

CDR3 region: CSVDTGDQETQYF. The CDR3 coding sequence is TGCAGCGTTGATACGGGGGACCAAGAGACCCAGTACTTC. The J gene is TRBJ2-5, the V gene TRBV29-1; tentatively, D is TRBD2 (6 bases). The CDR3 spans 13 residues. Germline V gene sequence: CDR1 SQVTM, CDR2 ANQGSEA. The V and J ends lost 3 bases and 0 bases respectively, with 8 bases between them.

The V call is TRBV5-1, the J call TRBJ2-7, with 9 nucleotides matching TRBD1. The germline gives CDR1 SGHRS, CDR2 YFSETQ. This CDR3 comprises 15 residues. The J segment lost 0 bases and the V segment lost 4 bases, leaving 5 bases of the junction unmatched. This chain's CDR3 is CASSIPDRGSYEQYF. The CDR3, as DNA: TGCGCCAGCAGCATCCCGGACAGGGGCTCCTACGAGCAGTACTTC. Drawing the rest from reference TRBV5-1 and TRBJ2-7, the complete variable domain is KAGVTQTPRYLIKTRGQQVTLSCSPISGHRSVSWYQQTPGQGLQFLFEYFSETQRNKGNFPGRFSGRQFSNSRSEMNVSTLELGDSALYLCASSIPDRGSYEQYFGPGTRLTVT.

J is TRBJ2-3 and V is TRBV5-4, with D possibly TRBD2 on 5 matching bases. Germline values: CDR1 SGHNT, CDR2 YYREEE (reference sequence). The CDR3 covers 13 residues. Between the trimmed V and J ends, which lost 7 bases and 3 bases, there was a span of 12 bases. For the CDR3, the DNA is TGTGCCAGCGGCACTAGTCCTACAGATACGCAGTATTTT. It encodes CASGTSPTDTQYF.

V and J are TRBV12-3 or TRBV12-4 and TRBJ2-3; D unclear. Trimming took off 1 base at V and 4 bases at J, with 6 bases between the two ends. CDR3 length: 13 residues. The CDR3 spells CASSLEPSDTQYF. The CDR3 DNA is TGTGCCAGCAGTTTAGAGCCCTCAGATACGCAGTATTTT.

The V and J genes are TRBV28 and TRBJ2-3; a weak D match, TRBD2 (5 bases). This CDR3 is built from 15 residues. CDR1 and CDR2 (germline): MDHEN, SYDVKM. Trimming left V 2 bases short and J 2 bases short, with 11 bases between. The CDR3, as DNA: TGTGCCAGCAGTTTAATAACTAGATCCACAGATACGCAGTATTTT. This gives the protein CASSLITRSTDTQYF.

V and J are TRBV20-1 and TRBJ2-5; 7 bases align to TRBD2. This CDR3 comprises 12 residues. V dropped 6 bases and J dropped 4; count of bases not matched to a gene: 5. The germline CDR1 and CDR2 sequences are DFQATT and SNEGSKA (reference sequence). CDR3 in amino acids: CSAAGDRETQYF. The CDR3 DNA sequence: TGCAGTGCCGCGGGGGATAGAGAGACCCAGTACTTC.

This chain connects TRBV29-1 to TRBJ2-1, with 8 bases fitting TRBD1. The V gene end was trimmed by 6 bases and the J gene end by 8 bases; junction bases not matched to a gene: 6. Germline V gene sequence: CDR1 SQVTM, CDR2 ANQGSEA. This CDR3 has 12 amino acids. CDR3 region: CSVDRAVYEQFF. CDR3 nucleotide sequence: TGCAGCGTGGACAGGGCAGTCTATGAGCAGTTCTTC.

The CDR3 sequence is CASSPDSGGAFF. CDR3 DNA: TGTGCCAGCAGTCCCGACTCCGGAGGAGCTTTCTTT. The rearrangement joins TRBV6-2 or TRBV6-3 to TRBJ1-1; D gene ambiguous. The length of the CDR3 is 12 residues. Germline V lookup: CDR1 MNHEY, CDR2 SVGEGT. Deletions cut 5 bases from V and 10 bases from J, with 14 bases between.

In this sample, this clonotype turned up once. The V gene is TRBV7-2, the J gene TRBJ2-2; 8 bases agree with TRBD2. The length of the CDR3 is 17 residues. CDR1 and CDR2 (germline): SGHTA, FQGNSA. V lost 5 bases to trimming and J lost 5 bases; unmatched junction nucleotides: 13. Here the CDR3 DNA reads TGTGCCAGCAGCCCCCACCAGGTGGCTAGCGGGACCGGGGAGCTGTTTTTT. It codes for CASSPHQVASGTGELFF.

This chain connects TRBV20-1 to TRBJ1-1; TRBD1 matches at 8 bases. The germline CDR1 and CDR2 sequences are DFQATT and SNEGSKA (reference sequence). J was trimmed by 1 base and V by 3 bases; bases with no gene match: 4. The CDR3 consists of 14 residues. CDR3 protein: CSARGQVGNTEAFF. The DNA for the CDR3 is TGCAGTGCTAGGGGACAGGTTGGGAACACTGAAGCTTTCTTT.

The chain employs TRBV24-1 and TRBJ2-2; D remains unclear. The CDR3 covers 14 residues. V dropped 3 bases and J dropped 8 bases, with 12 bases sitting between them. CDR1 is KGHDR, CDR2 SFDVKD, per germline. CDR3 loop: CATSDPSRAGELFF. CDR3 bases: TGTGCCACCAGTGATCCAAGCCGAGCAGGGGAGCTGTTTTTT.

J is TRBJ2-5 and V is TRBV5-4; 7 bases map to TRBD1. Germline CDR1 reads SGHNT; CDR2 reads YYREEE (reference sequence). The CDR3 spans 16 residues. Trimming at V came to 5 bases and at J to 5 bases, leaving 15 bases not matched to a gene. This CDR3 reads CASRLRHTGVGETQYF. DNA for the CDR3: TGTGCCAGCAGACTTCGGCACACAGGGGTCGGGGAGACCCAGTACTTC.